The 30 T cell receptor beta chains reported below all come from one sample, sequenced in a study of cytomegalovirus exposure and HLA in healthy donors. The PCR contained 60 Vbeta and 13 Jbeta primers. This table comes from immunoSEQ multiplex PCR, and its TCRdb copy is limited to in-frame clones, with some not included. This table has about 150,000 clones, 70% to 80% appearing once. Sample: PBMCs. The receptor set was obtained from a man aged 25-45 years in good health and CMV-seropositive.

This clone was seen more than once but under ten times. The V and J genes are TRBV5-6 and TRBJ1-2, with 11 bases identical to TRBD1. The CDR3 loop spans 15 amino acids. Germline CDR1 is SGHDT and CDR2 is YYEEEE. After removal of 3 bases from V and 5 bases from J, the junction contained 6 bases not matched to a gene. The CDR3 reads CASSSWTGGVYGYTF. In DNA form, the CDR3 reads TGTGCCAGCAGCTCGTGGACAGGGGGCGTTTATGGCTACACCTTC. Together with reference TRBV5-6 and TRBJ1-2, the CDR3 gives the full variable domain: DAGVTQSPTHLIKTRGQQVTLRCSPKSGHDTVSWYQQALGQGPQFIFQYYEEEERQRGNFPDRFSGHQFPNYSSELNVNALLLGDSALYLCASSSWTGGVYGYTFGSGTRLTVV.

In this sample, this clone turned up once. This chain uses TRBV5-1 with TRBJ2-1; 9 nucleotides agree with TRBD2. The CDR3 contains 16 residues. Trimming cost V 1 base and J 7 bases; bases outside gene matches: 9. Germline-derived CDR1 and CDR2 are SGHRS and YFSETQ. The CDR3 reads CASSLQAGGLWNEQFF. In DNA, the CDR3 is TGCGCCAGCAGCTTGCAGGCGGGGGGGCTGTGGAATGAGCAGTTCTTC.

The rearrangement uses TRBV5-1 and TRBJ1-1; D might be TRBD1 (5 bases). Germline V gene lookup returns CDR1 SGHRS and CDR2 YFSETQ. The CDR3 is 13 residues long. V lost 2 bases and J lost 11, with 16 bases in between. CDR3 in amino acids: CASSFRDSREAFF. CDR3 bases: TGCGCCAGCAGCTTTAGGGACTCCAGAGAGGCTTTCTTT.

This clone was seen only a few times. The genes are TRBV2 and TRBJ2-1; 10 nucleotides agree with TRBD1. The germline CDR1 and CDR2 sequences are SNHLY and FYNNEI. The CDR3 sequence is 15 residues long. Trimming removed 5 bases from V and 7 bases from J; junction bases left unmatched: 8. The CDR3 protein is CASSSTGTGVNEQFF. For the CDR3, the DNA is TGTGCCAGCAGTTCCACCGGGACAGGGGTTAATGAGCAGTTCTTC. Full variable domain (outside the CDR3, taken from reference TRBV2 and TRBJ2-1): EPEVTQTPSHQVTQMGQEVILRCVPISNHLYFYWYRQILGQKVEFLVSFYNNEISEKSEIFDDQFSVERPDGSNFTLKIRSTKLEDSAMYFCASSSTGTGVNEQFFGPGTRLTVL.

This chain joins TRBV28 and TRBJ1-2, with unresolved D. Trimming pared 5 bases from V and 8 bases from J, leaving 12 bases between. The CDR3 extends over 12 amino acids. CDR1 is MDHEN, CDR2 SYDVKM, per germline. The CDR3: CASSPPGRGYTF. The CDR3 nucleotides read TGTGCCAGCAGTCCCCCAGGTCGGGGCTACACCTTC.

This clone was seen a handful of times. The V and J genes are TRBV18 and TRBJ2-7; 8 nucleotides agree with TRBD1. From germline, CDR1 is KGHSH and CDR2 LQKENI. Trimming took 3 bases from V and 2 from J; bases not matched to a gene: 6. The CDR3 has 15 amino acids. The CDR3 DNA reads TGTGCCAGCTCACCCGGGACAGGATTAACCTACGAGCAGTACTTC. The encoded protein is CASSPGTGLTYEQYF.

J is TRBJ2-5 and V is TRBV9, with 7 nucleotides matching TRBD1. V trimming: 3 bases; J trimming: 2 bases; junction bases outside the gene matches: 7. Germline V gives CDR1 SGDLS, CDR2 YYNGEE. The CDR3 covers 15 residues. The CDR3 is CASSGRGQLQETQYF. DNA for the CDR3: TGTGCCAGCAGCGGAAGGGGACAGCTACAAGAGACCCAGTACTTC.

The chain links TRBV6-1 to TRBJ1-3; D is uncertain. The CDR3 covers 13 residues. Germline V CDR1 and CDR2: MNHNS, SASEGT. V lost 7 bases to trimming and J lost 4 bases, with 11 bases between them. Here the CDR3 reads CASNEARGNTIYF. DNA of the CDR3: TGTGCCAGCAATGAGGCCAGAGGAAACACCATATATTTT.

J is TRBJ1-1 and V is TRBV25-1; weak D call: TRBD1 (6 bases). Germline CDR1 reads MGHDK; CDR2 reads SYGVNS. V was shortened by 3 bases and J by 11 bases, with 13 bases between the two germline ends. The CDR3 covers 12 residues. CDR3 nucleotide sequence: TGTGCCAGCAGTGAGTTGGGGGCTGCGGCTTTCTTT. This encodes CASSELGAAAFF.

J is TRBJ2-2 and V is TRBV4-1; TRBD2 matches at 10 bases. Germline loops: CDR1 MGHRA, CDR2 YSYEKL. The V gene end was trimmed by 2 bases and the J gene end by 5 bases; junction bases not matched to a gene: 8. There are 17 residues in the CDR3. CDR3 sequence reads: CASSQKPGTSVTGELFF. The CDR3 DNA reads as TGCGCCAGCAGCCAAAAACCCGGGACTAGCGTTACCGGGGAGCTGTTTTTT.

The rearrangement joins TRBV28 to TRBJ2-6; 7 nucleotides align to TRBD1. The V and J ends lost 5 bases and 4 bases, in that order; junction bases with no gene match: 14. This CDR3 has 18 residues. The germline gives CDR1 MDHEN, CDR2 SYDVKM. This CDR3 reads CASSQPYRGPSGANVLTF. CDR3 nucleotide sequence: TGTGCCAGCAGTCAACCTTACAGGGGCCCGTCGGGGGCCAACGTCCTGACTTTC.

The chain has TRBV6-1 and TRBJ2-7; D perhaps matches TRBD2 (6 bases). This CDR3 contains 18 residues. V was shortened by 4 bases and J by 0 bases, with 22 bases between the two germline ends. The germline gives CDR1 MNHNS, CDR2 SASEGT. This CDR3 reads CASSALASTGEPSYEQYF. The CDR3 DNA is TGTGCCAGCAGTGCTCTTGCTTCGACGGGGGAACCCTCCTACGAGCAGTACTTC.

The gene calls are TRBV13 and TRBJ2-7; 12 bases line up with TRBD1. The CDR3 length is 15 residues. With V trimmed by 5 bases and J by 4 bases, 6 bases remained unmatched. Germline lookup yields CDR1 PRHDT and CDR2 FYEKMQ (reference sequence). CDR3 protein: CASSTGTGGVYEQYF. CDR3 DNA: TGTGCCAGCAGCACAGGGACAGGGGGCGTATACGAGCAGTACTTC.

This chain joins TRBV30 and TRBJ1-4, with D unclear. V was pared by 6 bases and J by 7 bases, with 18 bases between. This CDR3 is 14 amino acids long. Germline loops: CDR1 GTSNPN, CDR2 SVGIG (reference sequence). CDR3 nucleotides: TGTGCCTGCTCCGGGGATTCGGCTAGTGAAAAACTGTTTTTT. Protein sequence: CACSGDSASEKLFF.

This clone occurred a few times. Its ends do not fully match the called genes, so a read error is possible. V is TRBV4-3 and J is TRBJ2-6; tentative D call: TRBD1 (5 bases). Germline CDR1 reads LGHNA; CDR2 reads YSLEER. The CDR3 totals 18 residues. This CDR3 reads CASSQDPPDTSGANVPTF. CDR3 bases: TGCGCCAGCAGCCAAGATCCGCCTGACACCTCTGGGGCCAACGTCCCGACTTTC.

The J gene is TRBJ1-5, the V gene TRBV12-5; 9 bases align to TRBD1. The germline gives CDR1 LGHNT, CDR2 FRNRAP. The CDR3 loop spans 16 amino acids. J was trimmed by 4 bases and V by 6 bases; bases with no gene match: 10. The CDR3 here is CASGSTGTGKNQPQHF. The CDR3 nucleotides are TGTGCTAGTGGATCGACCGGGACAGGGAAAAATCAGCCCCAGCATTTT. Together with reference TRBV12-5 and TRBJ1-5, the CDR3 gives the full variable domain: DARVTQTPRHKVTEMGQEVTMRCQPILGHNTVFWYRQTMMQGLELLAYFRNRAPLDDSGMPKDRFSAEMPDATLATLKIQPSEPRDSAVYFCASGSTGTGKNQPQHFGDGTRLSIL.

The chain has TRBV29-1 and TRBJ1-5; D is undetermined. Germline CDR1 SQVTM, CDR2 ANQGSEA. CDR3 length: 13 amino acids. With 6 bases removed from V and 6 bases from J, the gap between germline ends came to 15 bases. This CDR3 reads CSVAGLVGQPQHF. CDR3 nucleotide sequence: TGCAGCGTCGCCGGGTTAGTGGGTCAGCCCCAGCATTTT.

The chain is built from TRBV9 and TRBJ2-1; 7 nucleotides agree with TRBD1. The CDR3 contains 15 residues. Germline loops: CDR1 SGDLS, CDR2 YYNGEE. Unmatched junction bases numbered 10, after V lost 5 bases and J lost 5 bases. This CDR3 is CASSLQGTGHNEQFF. The CDR3 coding sequence is TGTGCCAGCAGTCTACAGGGGACGGGCCACAATGAGCAGTTCTTC.

The rearrangement uses TRBV5-1 and TRBJ2-2; TRBD2 aligns across 10 bases. V shed 3 bases, J shed 7 bases, and the junction held 15 bases outside the gene matches. Germline assignment: CDR1 SGHRS and CDR2 YFSETQ. This CDR3 region has 18 residues. The CDR3 spells CASSSPWILAGEDGELFF. The CDR3 DNA reads TGCGCCAGCAGCTCCCCGTGGATCCTAGCGGGAGAGGACGGGGAGCTGTTTTTT.

This clone was detected a few times. This rearrangement joins TRBV19 to TRBJ1-2; TRBD1 matches 8 bases. CDR3 length equals 15 residues. The junction had 4 bases not matched to a gene; V was cut back by 1 base and J by 3 bases. Germline V gene lookup returns CDR1 LNHDA and CDR2 SQIVND (reference sequence). This CDR3 reads CASSIAQGAHYGYTF. The CDR3 DNA sequence: TGTGCCAGTAGTATAGCCCAGGGGGCACACTATGGCTACACCTTC.

This clone was recorded once. V gene TRBV7-2 combines with J gene TRBJ2-2, with 7 bases lining up with TRBD2. The ends lost 2 bases at V and 13 bases at J; junction bases unmatched: 13. This CDR3 has 15 amino acids. Germline CDR1 reads SGHTA; CDR2 reads FQGNSA. Here the CDR3 reads CASSLKGTNPLGLFF. In DNA form, the CDR3 reads TGTGCCAGCAGCTTAAAAGGGACTAACCCCTTGGGGCTGTTTTTT.

This rearrangement joins TRBV6-1 to TRBJ1-1, with TRBD1 as a possible D gene (5 bases). CDR3 length: 14 amino acids. Trimming removed 3 bases from V and 0 bases from J, with 8 bases in between. CDR1 and CDR2 (germline): MNHNS, SASEGT. CDR3 protein: CASSEDTMNTEAFF. The CDR3 DNA is TGTGCCAGCAGTGAGGACACTATGAACACTGAAGCTTTCTTT.

V is TRBV6-1 and J is TRBJ1-3; TRBD1 is a possible D gene (5 bases). The CDR3 has 14 amino acids. CDR1 is MNHNS, CDR2 SASEGT, per germline. V was shortened by 8 bases and J by 0 bases, with 11 bases between the two germline ends. Here the CDR3 DNA reads TGTGCCAGCTCGGGACTGAGCTCTGGAAACACCATATATTTT. It translates to CASSGLSSGNTIYF.

The chain uses TRBV6-4 and TRBJ1-6; D unresolved. This CDR3 region has 15 residues. Germline V gives CDR1 MRHNA, CDR2 SNTAGT. The ends were cut back, 3 bases at V and 3 bases at J, with 9 bases in the middle. DNA for the CDR3: TGTGCCAGCAGTGAACAGAGTTTCTATAATTCACCCCTCCACTTT. It specifies CASSEQSFYNSPLHF.

The V and J genes are TRBV6-5 and TRBJ1-6; a possible D gene is TRBD1 (6 bases). The CDR3 consists of 11 residues. V gave up 4 bases and J gave up 15 bases, with 10 bases separating them. Looked up from germline, CDR1 is MNHEY and CDR2 is SVGAGI. CDR3 residues: CASSFRGFLHF. CDR3 nucleotides: TGTGCCAGCAGTTTTAGGGGGTTCCTCCACTTT.

The J gene is TRBJ1-1, the V gene TRBV7-8; D remains ambiguous. This CDR3 region has 12 residues. Germline-derived CDR1 and CDR2 are SGHVS and FQNEAQ. V was cut by 5 bases and J by 4 bases, with 8 bases left in between. As DNA, the CDR3 is TGTGCCAGCAGCCGAGTTGCCACTGAAGCTTTCTTT. Its protein product is CASSRVATEAFF. The full variable domain, in which reference TRBV7-8 and TRBJ1-1 provide the parts outside the CDR3, is GAGVSQSPRYKVAKRGQDVALRCDPISGHVSLFWYQQALGQGPEFLTYFQNEAQLDKSGLPSDRFFAERPEGSVSTLKIQRTQQEDSAVYLCASSRVATEAFFGQGTRLTVV.

As for this clone: The junction departs from germline at one end; a sequencing error may be responsible. This sequence joins TRBV5-1 and TRBJ1-1; D perhaps matches TRBD1 (5 bases). The germline V gene has CDR1 SGHRS and CDR2 YFSETQ. CDR3 length: 14 amino acids. The CDR3 reads CASSLGVGSTEAFF. The CDR3 region has the DNA TGTGCCAGCAGCTTGGGGGTAGGGAGCACTGAAGCTTTCTTT. Using reference TRBV5-1 and TRBJ1-1 for the parts outside the CDR3, the full variable domain is KAGVTQTPRYLIKTRGQQVTLSCSPISGHRSVSWYQQTPGQGLQFLFEYFSETQRNKGNFPGRFSGRQFSNSRSEMNVSTLELGDSALYLCASSLGVGSTEAFFGQGTRLTVV.

The V and J genes are TRBV11-1 and TRBJ1-1; D uncertain. The CDR3 has 12 amino acids. Trimming stripped 3 bases from V and 8 bases from J, with 10 bases between. Germline V gives CDR1 SGHAT, CDR2 FQDESV (reference sequence). In DNA, the CDR3 is TGTGCCAGCAGCTTTACAGCTCCCGAAGCTTTCTTT. Protein: CASSFTAPEAFF.

The rearrangement joins TRBV6-5 to TRBJ1-1, with D possibly being TRBD1 (5 bases). The germline gives CDR1 MNHEY, CDR2 SVGAGI. The V gene lost 2 bases and the J gene lost 1 base, with 14 bases spanning the gap. The CDR3 loop spans 16 amino acids. CDR3 coding DNA: TGTGCCAGCAGTTACCTAGGGGCGAGACGGAACACTGAAGCTTTCTTT. This translates into CASSYLGARRNTEAFF.

As DNA, the CDR3 is TGTGCCAGCAGCGTAGTTCCGGGCACTGAAGCTTTCTTT. It specifies CASSVVPGTEAFF. The chain carries TRBV9 and TRBJ1-1; no firm D call. The V gene lost 0 bases and the J gene lost 4 bases, with 7 bases spanning the gap. Germline assignment: CDR1 SGDLS and CDR2 YYNGEE. This CDR3 has 13 amino acids. Combining the CDR3 with reference TRBV9 and TRBJ1-1 gives the whole variable domain DSGVTQTPKHLITATGQRVTLRCSPRSGDLSVYWYQQSLDQGLQFLIQYYNGEERAKGNILERFSAQQFPDLHSELNLSSLELGDSALYFCASSVVPGTEAFFGQGTRLTVV.